This is a list of T cell receptor beta chains from one sample in a study of tumor-infiltrating lymphocytes in primary liver carcinoma. TCRdb redid the calling of the multiplex PCR reads with MiXCR, one entry per CDR3 protein. The sample records approximately 190,000 distinct CDR3 sequences, around 81% being singletons. Sequenced: tumor tissue from primary liver carcinoma. These receptors were collected from a man aged 35 to 55 with primary liver carcinoma and hepatitis B virus infection. The CDR3 runs from the conserved cysteine through the conserved F or W. The D gene is left open where the match is weak. Rows give clone size only sometimes, using once, few, many, or a class for an expanded clone.

>TRBJ1-5|.|.|TRBV11-3
CAISLDLRMAQPQHF
TGTGCCATCAGCTTAGATCTGAGGATGGCTCAGCCCCAGCATTTT
>TRBJ2-1|.|.|TRBV29-1
CSVALGGTYHEQFF
TGTAGCGTTGCCCTCGGTGGAACCTACCATGAGCAGTTCTTC
>TRBJ2-1|TRBD2|.|TRBV7-2
CASSLTSGSGTEQFF
TGTGCCAGTAGCTTGACTAGCGGGAGTGGCACTGAGCAGTTCTTC
>TRBJ2-3|TRBD2|.|TRBV6-5
CASKVGGLGTYTQYF
TGTGCCAGCAAGGTCGGGGGACTAGGTACGTATACGCAGTACTTT
>TRBJ2-1|.|.|TRBV12-2
CASRPQRGSSSDNEQFF
TGTGCAAGTCGTCCCCAGCGGGGATCCTCCAGCGACAATGAGCAGTTCTTC
>TRBJ2-4|.|.|TRBV12-3/TRBV12-4
CASSGTELAKNIQCF
TGTGCCAGCAGTGGGACAGAACTAGCCAAAAACATTCAGTGCTTC
>TRBJ2-3|TRBD2|medium-sized|TRBV12-3/TRBV12-4
CASSLGGTPDTQYF
TGTGCCAGCAGTTTGGGGGGGACTCCAGATACGCAGTATTTT
>TRBJ2-2|TRBD1|.|TRBV6-6
CASSSLTGVSGKLFF
TGTGCCAGCAGTTCCCTGACAGGGGTTTCCGGGAAATTGTTTTTT
>TRBJ2-7|TRBD1|many|TRBV11-2
CASAKDRGTEQYF
TGTGCCAGCGCCAAGGACAGGGGGACCGAGCAGTACTTC
>TRBJ1-4|TRBD1|many|TRBV29-1
CSVDPGTGYEKLFF
TGCAGCGTTGATCCGGGGACAGGATACGAAAAACTGTTTTTT
>TRBJ2-7|.|many|TRBV10-3
CAIGRSNYEQYF
TGTGCCATCGGGAGGTCCAACTACGAGCAGTACTTC
>TRBJ2-5|.|.|TRBV5-6
CASSPKVIGGETLYF
TGTGCCAGCAGCCCCAAGGTGATTGGAGGGGAGACCCTGTACTTC
>TRBJ2-3|.|once|TRBV11-1
CASSPGGSSDGIRIDTQYF
TGTGCCAGCAGCCCTGGGGGAAGCTCTGATGGAATCCGCATAGATACGCAGTATTTT
>TRBJ2-7|.|.|TRBV30
CAWSLGGPTTEGEQYF
TGTGCCTGGAGTCTCGGTGGACCAACCACAGAGGGTGAGCAGTACTTC
>TRBJ1-2|.|.|TRBV11-2
CAGSLDSVVYSRDYTF
TGTGCCGGCAGCTTAGATTCGGTAGTCTATTCTCGAGACTACACCTTC
>TRBJ2-2|.|.|TRBV6-1
CASKTGTKTRGLYF
TGTGCCAGCAAGACTGGAACTAAGACCCGGGGGCTGTATTTT
>TRBJ1-6|.|.|TRBV14
CAGSQEYLGYSPLHF
TGTGCCGGCAGCCAAGAGTATCTGGGGTATTCACCCCTCCACTTT
>TRBJ2-3|.|.|TRBV6-6
CASSVQEATDTQYF
TGTGCCAGTAGTGTACAGGAGGCAACAGATACGCAGTATTTT
>TRBJ2-7|TRBD2|.|TRBV12-3/TRBV12-4
CASSSGGSQSYEQYF
TGCGCCAGCAGTTCAGGCGGGAGTCAGTCCTACGAGCAGTACTTC
>TRBJ2-3|.|.|TRBV29-1
CSVEASGNTQYF
TGCAGCGTTGAGGCTTCAGGAAATACGCAGTATTTT
>TRBJ2-3|.|.|TRBV11-3
CASSLVLGMAQPQYF
TGTGCCAGCAGCTTAGTTCTGGGGATGGCTCAGCCCCAGTATTTT
>TRBJ2-7|TRBD2|.|TRBV6-2/TRBV6-3
CAGSQTGTSVEQYF
TGTGCCGGCAGTCAGACCGGGACTAGCGTCGAGCAGTATTTC
>TRBJ2-2|.|.|TRBV29-1
CSVPSAGRANTGELFF
TGCAGCGTTCCAAGTGCAGGGCGCGCGAACACCGGGGAGCTGTTTTTT
>TRBJ2-1|.|.|TRBV11-2
CDSSSYGGNYNEQFF
TGTGACAGCAGCTCCTATGGCGGGAACTACAATGAGCAGTTCTTC
>TRBJ2-3|.|.|TRBV7-9
CASSLDRGWWRTDTQYF
TGTGCCAGCAGCTTAGATAGAGGGTGGTGGCGTACAGATACGCAGTATTTT
>TRBJ1-6|.|.|TRBV6-6
CTSSLGAGRNSPLHF
TGTACCAGCAGTCTCGGGGCAGGGCGCAATTCACCCCTCCACTTT
>TRBJ2-7|TRBD2|.|TRBV4-3
CASSQERTSGTLYEQYF
TGCGCCAGTAGCCAAGAAAGGACTAGCGGGACTCTATACGAGCAGTACTTC
>TRBJ2-7|.|.|TRBV12-5
CASEVAASYEQYF
TGTGCCAGTGAGGTGGCCGCTTCCTACGAGCAGTACTTC
>TRBJ2-2|.|.|TRBV20-1
CSARDEGQAATGELFF
TGCAGTGCTAGAGATGAGGGGCAGGCCGCGACCGGGGAGCTGTTTTTT
>TRBJ2-7|.|.|TRBV11-2
CASTLRWTVENEQYF
TGTGCCAGCACCTTACGTTGGACAGTGGAAAACGAGCAGTACTTC